The 10 T cell receptor beta chains below all came from one sample that was sequenced in a study of blood T cells in healthy people across ages. Alongside a J-beta primer mix, a sample-barcoded 5' primer served in a second PCR lasting about 7 to 11 cycles. MiXCR, run by TCRdb on the 5' RACE reads, gives a single entry per CDR3 protein. Here the sample spans 950,000 to 1,200,000 distinct CDR3 sequences, 35% to 45% being singletons. Sequenced: blood. The receptors stem from a man between 18 and 35 years old in good health.

This clonotype was detected ten times or more. The rearrangement links TRBV6-2 or TRBV6-3 to TRBJ1-2; D ambiguous. V was cut by 5 bases and J by 1 base, with 11 bases left in between. The CDR3 covers 14 residues. Germline CDR1 and CDR2: MNHEY and SVGEGT. The CDR3 coding sequence is TGTGCCAGCAGTCCCGGCGGCGGTAACTATGGCTACACCTTC. It specifies CASSPGGGNYGYTF.

This clonotype was detected only a few times. V usage is TRBV20-1 and J usage is TRBJ2-1; D perhaps matches TRBD2 (5 bases). The CDR3 runs to 13 residues. CDR1 DFQATT and CDR2 SNEGSKA come from the germline V gene (reference sequence). The V gene lost 6 bases and the J gene lost 6 bases, with 15 bases spanning the gap. CDR3 sequence reads: CSAPSGLSNEQFF. The CDR3 DNA reads TGCAGTGCACCAAGCGGCCTCTCCAATGAGCAGTTCTTC.

In regard to this clonotype: Possible read error: a much larger clone is one base away. This rearrangement joins TRBV5-1 to TRBJ2-1, with no clear D. The DNA matches TRBJ2-7 better at its end, which makes the J call doubtful. The CDR3 covers 14 residues. Germline CDR1 reads SGHRS; CDR2 reads YFSETQ. The CDR3 DNA is TGCGCCAGCAGCTTGGAATCGGCCAACAATGAGCAGTACTTC. This sequence encodes CASSLESANNEQYF.

The chain couples TRBV9 to TRBJ2-7; 7 bases agree with TRBD1. The CDR3 loop spans 16 amino acids. V lost 4 bases and J lost 7; bases outside the gene matches: 17. CDR1 is SGDLS, CDR2 YYNGEE, per germline. As DNA, the CDR3 is TGTGCCAGCAGCACTTCAGGGGGACGACCCTTCAATGAGCAGTACTTC. Translating it yields CASSTSGGRPFNEQYF.

The J gene is TRBJ2-7, the V gene TRBV13, with D tentatively TRBD1 or TRBD2 (6 bases each). The J call may be in error: the DNA end matches TRBJ2-5 better. There are 14 residues in the CDR3. CDR1 is PRHDT and CDR2 is FYEKMQ in the germline V gene (reference sequence). CDR3 coding DNA: TGTGCCAGCAGCCGTTTTGGGGGGCGAGAGACCCAGTACTTC. This encodes CASSRFGGRETQYF.

The chain couples TRBV7-2 to TRBJ2-2; D is unclear. The CDR3 extends over 13 amino acids. The germline V gene encodes CDR1 SGHTA and CDR2 FQGNSA. The V end lost 5 bases, the J end lost 11 bases, and 15 bases lay between the germline ends. The CDR3 protein is CASSPTTTLELFF. DNA of the CDR3: TGTGCCAGCAGCCCCACCACAACCCTCGAGCTGTTTTTT.

This clonotype was seen many times. The J gene is TRBJ2-3, the V gene TRBV15, with 9 bases matching TRBD1. This CDR3 contains 16 residues. Unmatched junction bases numbered 10, after V lost 4 bases and J lost 5 bases. Germline CDR1 LNHNV, CDR2 YYDKDF (reference sequence). The CDR3 sequence: CATSTHPGTGLDTQYF. The CDR3 DNA follows: TGTGCCACCAGCACGCACCCCGGGACAGGGTTAGATACGCAGTATTTT. Drawing the rest from reference TRBV15 and TRBJ2-3, the complete variable domain is DAMVIQNPRYQVTQFGKPVTLSCSQTLNHNVMYWYQQKSSQAPKLLFHYYDKDFNNEADTPDNFQSRRPNTSFCFLDIRSPGLGDTAMYLCATSTHPGTGLDTQYFGPGTRLTVL.

At least ten counts were recorded for this clonotype. This sequence joins TRBV4-3 and TRBJ2-3; possibly TRBD2 for D (5 bases). In germline, CDR1 is LGHNA, CDR2 YSLEER. V was cut by 1 base and J by 0 bases, with 11 bases left in between. The CDR3 covers 16 residues. The CDR3 DNA reads as TGCGCCAGCAGCCAAGGGAACGGGGTGAGCACAGATACGCAGTATTTT. The encoded protein is CASSQGNGVSTDTQYF.

This clonotype was picked up a small number of times. The rearrangement joins TRBV12-3 or TRBV12-4 to TRBJ1-1; D call uncertain. The ends were cut back, 4 bases at V and 0 bases at J, with 12 bases in the middle. This CDR3 has 15 amino acids. The CDR3 bases are TGTGCCAGCAGTTACATCCCCGAAATGAACACTGAAGCTTTCTTT. Translation gives CASSYIPEMNTEAFF.

The sample holds a few counts of this clonotype. J is TRBJ2-1 and V is TRBV18, with 12 bases that match TRBD2. J gave up 5 bases and V 1 base, and 9 bases lay outside the gene matches. CDR3 length: 18 amino acids. Germline V gene data show CDR1 as KGHSH and CDR2 as LQKENI. DNA of the CDR3: TGTGCCAGCTCACCACGCACTAGCGGGGGGACCAAGAACAATGAGCAGTTCTTC. Its translation: CASSPRTSGGTKNNEQFF.